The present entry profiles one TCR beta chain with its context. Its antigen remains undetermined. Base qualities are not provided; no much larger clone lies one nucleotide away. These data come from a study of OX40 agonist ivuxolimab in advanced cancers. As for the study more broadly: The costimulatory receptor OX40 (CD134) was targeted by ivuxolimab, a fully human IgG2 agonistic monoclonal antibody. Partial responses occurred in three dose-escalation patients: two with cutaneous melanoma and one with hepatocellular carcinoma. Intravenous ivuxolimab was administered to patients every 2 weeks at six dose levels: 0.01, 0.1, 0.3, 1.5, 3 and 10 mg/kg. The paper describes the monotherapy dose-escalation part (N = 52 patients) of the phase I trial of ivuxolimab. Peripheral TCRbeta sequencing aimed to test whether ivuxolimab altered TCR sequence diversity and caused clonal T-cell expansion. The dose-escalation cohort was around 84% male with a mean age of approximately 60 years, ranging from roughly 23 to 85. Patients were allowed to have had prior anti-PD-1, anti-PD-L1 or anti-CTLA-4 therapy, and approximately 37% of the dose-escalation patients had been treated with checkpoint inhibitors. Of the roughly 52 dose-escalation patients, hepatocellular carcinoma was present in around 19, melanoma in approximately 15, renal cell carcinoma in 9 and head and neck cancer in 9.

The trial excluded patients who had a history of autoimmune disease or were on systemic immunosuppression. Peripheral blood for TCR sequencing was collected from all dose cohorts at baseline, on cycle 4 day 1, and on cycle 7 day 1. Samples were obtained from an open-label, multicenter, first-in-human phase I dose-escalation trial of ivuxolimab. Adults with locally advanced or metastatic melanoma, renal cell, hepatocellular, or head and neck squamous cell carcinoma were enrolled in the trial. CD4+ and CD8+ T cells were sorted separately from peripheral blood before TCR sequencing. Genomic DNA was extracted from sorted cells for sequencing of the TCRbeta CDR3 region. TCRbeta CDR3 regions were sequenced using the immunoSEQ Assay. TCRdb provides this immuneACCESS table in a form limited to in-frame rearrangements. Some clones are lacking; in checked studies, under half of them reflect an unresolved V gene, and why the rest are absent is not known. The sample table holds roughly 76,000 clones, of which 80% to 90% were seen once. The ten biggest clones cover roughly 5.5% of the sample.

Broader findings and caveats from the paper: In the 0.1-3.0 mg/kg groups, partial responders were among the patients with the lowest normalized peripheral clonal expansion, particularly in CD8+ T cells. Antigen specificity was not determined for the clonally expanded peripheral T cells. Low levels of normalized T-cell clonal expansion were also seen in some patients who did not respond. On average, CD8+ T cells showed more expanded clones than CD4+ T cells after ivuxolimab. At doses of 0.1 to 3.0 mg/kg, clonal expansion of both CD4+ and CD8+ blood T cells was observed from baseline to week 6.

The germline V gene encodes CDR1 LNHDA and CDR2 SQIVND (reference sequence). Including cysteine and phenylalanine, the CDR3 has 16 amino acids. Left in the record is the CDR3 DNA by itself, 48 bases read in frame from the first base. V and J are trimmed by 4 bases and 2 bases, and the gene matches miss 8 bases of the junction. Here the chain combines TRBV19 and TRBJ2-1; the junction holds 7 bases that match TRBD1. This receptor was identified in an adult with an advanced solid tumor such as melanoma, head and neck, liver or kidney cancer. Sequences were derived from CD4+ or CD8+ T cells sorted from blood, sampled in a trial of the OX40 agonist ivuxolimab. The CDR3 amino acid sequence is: CASSKRDSAAYNEQFF. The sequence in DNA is TGTGCCAGTAGTAAAAGGGACAGCGCAGCCTACAATGAGCAGTTCTTC.